This is a list of T cell receptor beta chains from one sample in a study of neurological immune-mediated disorders. TCRdb called the 5' RACE reads again in MiXCR, with one record for every CDR3 protein. The sample lists tens of thousands of distinct CDR3 sequences, roughly 17% occurring once. Sequencing was done on a sample of CD8+ T cells from blood. All receptors come from a woman younger than 35 with multiple sclerosis. Each CDR3 is given with its conserved first and last residue. The D gene is left open where the match is weak. Rows give clone size only sometimes, using once, few, many, or a class for an expanded clone.

>-|TRBJ2-1|many|TRBV20-1
CSARAQGDEQFF
TGCAGTGCTAGAGCTCAGGGCGATGAGCAGTTCTTC
>-|TRBJ1-1|medium-sized|TRBV5-1
CASSLVPEDTEAFF
TGCGCCAGCAGCTTGGTCCCGGAGGACACTGAAGCTTTCTTT
>-|TRBJ1-5|medium-sized|TRBV7-9
CASSSPLQGNSNQPQHF
TGTGCCAGCAGCTCCCCACTGCAGGGAAATAGCAATCAGCCCCAGCATTTT
>-|TRBJ1-1|medium-sized|TRBV25-1
CASSWGRTGAFF
TGTGCGTCGAGCTGGGGGCGGACGGGTGCTTTCTTT
>-|TRBJ1-4|many|TRBV27
CASSLTPDSTTNEKLFF
TGTGCCAGCAGTTTAACTCCCGACAGCACAACTAATGAAAAACTGTTTTTT
>-|TRBJ1-5|medium-sized|TRBV28
CASSFYDGNQPQHF
TGTGCCAGCAGTTTTTACGATGGGAATCAGCCCCAGCATTTT
>-|TRBJ2-7|many|TRBV14
CASRQTGFHEQYF
TGTGCCAGCAGACAAACAGGGTTCCACGAGCAGTACTTC
>-|TRBJ2-3|many|TRBV3-1
CASSQGSAINTDTQYF
TGTGCCAGCAGCCAAGGTAGCGCAATAAACACAGATACGCAGTATTTT
>-|TRBJ1-6|medium-sized|TRBV28
CASSFSDSHSSPLHF
TGTGCCAGCAGTTTTAGTGACAGTCATAGTTCACCCCTCCACTTT
>-|TRBJ2-1|-|TRBV5-1
CASSLLDYNNEQFF
TGCGCCAGCAGCTTGTTGGACTACAACAATGAGCAGTTCTTC
>-|TRBJ1-2|many|TRBV20-1
CSARPLGGHGYTF
TGCAGTGCCAGACCCCTGGGAGGTCATGGCTACACCTTC
>-|TRBJ1-1|medium-sized|TRBV6-5
CASSYGGTEAFF
TGTGCCAGCAGTTATGGGGGGACTGAAGCTTTCTTT
>-|TRBJ1-1|few|TRBV29-1
CSVPGSTEAFF
TGCAGCGTTCCGGGGAGCACTGAAGCTTTCTTT
>-|TRBJ2-3|medium-sized|TRBV10-3
CAVASVAYADTQYF
TGTGCCGTAGCTAGCGTCGCCTATGCCGATACGCAGTATTTT
>-|TRBJ1-5|medium-sized|TRBV21-1
CASSKDATGTGPAPNQPQHF
TGTGCCAGCAGCAAGGACGCGACCGGGACAGGGCCGGCTCCCAATCAGCCCCAGCATTTT
>-|TRBJ1-5|many|TRBV27
CASSKGPPEYMADLAQHF
TGTGCCAGCAGTAAAGGGCCACCCGAATATATGGCGGATTTGGCCCAGCATTTT
>TRBD1|TRBJ1-5|many|TRBV4-3
CASSQTLGTGGRHSNQPQHF
TGCGCCAGCAGCCAAACCCTCGGGACAGGGGGCCGCCATAGCAATCAGCCCCAGCATTTT
>TRBD1|TRBJ2-7|many|TRBV15
CATSRDRTGSYEQYF
TGTGCCACCAGCAGAGACCGGACAGGGTCCTACGAGCAGTACTTC
>-|TRBJ2-1|-|TRBV4-1
CASSQDFPNTNEQFF
TGCGCCAGCAGCCAAGATTTCCCCAATACAAATGAGCAGTTCTTC
>TRBD2|TRBJ2-2|many|TRBV5-1
CASSVAGGPHGELFF
TGCGCCAGCAGTGTCGCGGGAGGGCCACACGGGGAGCTGTTTTTT